The 20 T cell receptor beta chains presented below share a single source sample, sequenced in a study of cytomegalovirus exposure and HLA in healthy donors (dated by TCRdb to about 2017). The library was built by means of the immunoSEQ multiplex PCR assay. For the multiplex PCR, a mixture combining 60 forward primers for TCR Vbeta segments and 13 reverse primers for TCR Jbeta segments was used. TCRdb mirrors the immuneACCESS table, restricted to in-frame sequences. Some clones are absent from its copies; in checked studies, under half trace to an unresolved V gene, and the reason for the others is unknown. The sample table contains under 200,000 clones; only one count was recorded for approximately 79% of them. Around 0.69% of the sample is held by the ten biggest clonotypes. What was sequenced was PBMCs. Receptors were obtained from a woman in her thirties or forties in good health and CMV-seronegative.

Worth noting for this clone: Different DNA sequences within this sample yield the same CDR3. V usage is TRBV18 and J usage is TRBJ1-3, with 7 positions matching TRBD1. The CDR3 consists of 14 residues. Germline trimming cut 3 bases from V and 4 bases from J; bases unmatched to any gene: 3. Germline CDR1 reads KGHSH; CDR2 reads LQKENI. The CDR3 protein is CASSPTGSGNTIYF. The CDR3 nucleotides read TGTGCCAGCTCACCGACAGGGAGCGGAAACACCATATATTTT.

About this clone itself: Sequence at one end of the junction differs from germline and may be a read error. The chain uses TRBV7-7 and TRBJ2-2; TRBD1 aligns across 9 bases. Germline CDR1 is SSHAT and CDR2 is FNYEAQ (reference sequence). CDR3 length equals 17 residues. The CDR3 coding sequence is TGTGCTAGCAGCCCTACTCCGGGACAGGGTAACACCGGGGAGCTGTTTTTT. Translated: CASSPTPGQGNTGELFF.

The V call is TRBV28, the J call TRBJ2-6; possibly TRBD1 for D (6 bases). The V end was cut by 5 bases, the J end by 2 bases, with 13 bases between. Germline lookup yields CDR1 MDHEN and CDR2 SYDVKM. This CDR3 spans 16 amino acids. The DNA for the CDR3 is TGTGCCAGCAGTAGGACAGACGGTCCTGGGGCCAACGTCCTGACTTTC. Its protein product is CASSRTDGPGANVLTF. Full variable domain (outside the CDR3, taken from reference TRBV28 and TRBJ2-6): DVKVTQSSRYLVKRTGEKVFLECVQDMDHENMFWYRQDPGLGLRLIYFSYDVKMKEKGDIPEGYSVSREKKERFSLILESASTNQTSMYLCASSRTDGPGANVLTFGAGSRLTVL.

The chain's CDR3 is CASSVGATGAPTEAFF. In DNA form, the CDR3 reads TGTGCCAGCAGCGTAGGAGCGACAGGGGCCCCCACTGAAGCTTTCTTT. V usage is TRBV9 and J usage is TRBJ1-1, with TRBD1 matching over 8 bases. The CDR3 is made up of 16 amino acids. Germline CDR1 SGDLS, CDR2 YYNGEE. Unmatched junction bases numbered 8, after V lost 0 bases and J lost 4 bases.

The chain is built from TRBV5-6 and TRBJ2-2, with TRBD2 as a possible D gene (5 bases). Germline V gives CDR1 SGHDT, CDR2 YYEEEE. This CDR3 has 13 amino acids. The ends were cut back, 3 bases at V and 4 bases at J, with 7 bases in the middle. Written as DNA, the CDR3 is TGTGCCAGCAGCTATACTAGCACCGGGGAGCTGTTTTTT. Its protein is CASSYTSTGELFF.

This clone was recorded many times. The chain is built from TRBV2 and TRBJ2-1; 7 positions agree with TRBD1. This CDR3 is 18 amino acids long. Germline values: CDR1 SNHLY, CDR2 FYNNEI. J was trimmed by 5 bases and V by 4 bases; bases with no gene match: 17. CDR3 nucleotide sequence: TGTGCCAGCAGTGCACTCTATACACCAGGGACAGCAAACAATGAGCAGTTCTTC. It is translated as CASSALYTPGTANNEQFF.

This clone was observed a handful of times. The V call is TRBV15, the J call TRBJ1-4; no clear D. The CDR3 runs 15 residues. CDR1 and CDR2 from the germline V gene are LNHNV and YYDKDF (reference sequence). V was clipped by 5 bases and J by 7 bases, with 17 bases between them. The CDR3 coding sequence is TGTGCCACCAGCGCCGGGAGTGCAGGACTTGAAAAACTGTTTTTT. Its translation is CATSAGSAGLEKLFF.

V is TRBV15 and J is TRBJ2-5, with 9 nucleotides matching TRBD2. There are 16 residues in the CDR3. Germline trimming cut 6 bases from V and 2 bases from J; bases unmatched to any gene: 10. CDR1 LNHNV and CDR2 YYDKDF come from the germline V gene (reference sequence). CDR3 sequence: CATRPGNLAGQETQYF. CDR3 DNA: TGTGCCACCAGACCCGGTAACCTAGCGGGGCAAGAGACCCAGTACTTC.

The chain couples TRBV18 to TRBJ2-1; 9 bases align to TRBD2. V shed 11 bases and J 6 bases; nucleotides not matched to a gene: 11. This CDR3 comprises 14 residues. Germline V gene lookup returns CDR1 KGHSH and CDR2 LQKENI. The CDR3 DNA reads TGTGCCGGACGGGCTAGCGGGACCCCCAATGAGCAGTTCTTC. Translation gives CAGRASGTPNEQFF.

In its sample, this clone was seen a few times. The chain has TRBV4-3 and TRBJ1-4; no firm D call. Germline V CDR1 and CDR2: LGHNA, YSLEER. CDR3 length: 18 residues. V lost 4 bases and J 8 bases, leaving 26 bases between the germline ends. The CDR3 coding sequence is TGCGCCAGCAGCCCAAGTACAACTCAGGTCGACGGTCGCGAAAAACTGTTTTTT. Translated: CASSPSTTQVDGREKLFF.

The V and J genes are TRBV29-1 and TRBJ2-5, with 8 nucleotides matching TRBD1. CDR3 length equals 14 residues. Trimming removed 5 bases from V and 11 bases from J; junction bases left unmatched: 16. CDR1 SQVTM and CDR2 ANQGSEA come from the germline V gene. The CDR3 reads CSVLEWDRLREQYF. The CDR3 DNA sequence: TGCAGCGTTCTTGAATGGGACAGGTTAAGAGAGCAGTACTTC.

This chain links TRBV9 with TRBJ2-5; 7 nucleotides agree with TRBD1. Trimming removed 3 bases from V and 8 bases from J; junction bases left unmatched: 4. CDR1 is SGDLS and CDR2 is YYNGEE in the germline V gene. The CDR3 is 12 amino acids. The CDR3 protein is CASSADRATQYF. The CDR3 nucleotides read TGTGCCAGCAGCGCAGACAGGGCTACCCAGTACTTC.

This clone was seen a handful of times. The V call is TRBV20-1, the J call TRBJ2-7; maybe TRBD1 (5 bases). Trimming left V 5 bases short and J 8 bases short, with 7 bases between. This CDR3 is 9 amino acids long. Germline assignment: CDR1 DFQATT and CDR2 SNEGSKA (reference sequence). The CDR3 DNA sequence: TGCAGTGCTCGGACACAGCAGTACTTC. Amino acid sequence: CSARTQQYF.

This chain connects TRBV13 to TRBJ2-5, with a weak D call TRBD1 (6 bases). The closer fit of TRBJ2-7 to the DNA end suggests the J call may be wrong. Germline CDR1 and CDR2: PRHDT and FYEKMQ (reference sequence). The CDR3 consists of 13 residues. CDR3 DNA sequence: TGTGCCAGCAGCTTAACTTTGGGGGCCGAGCAGTACTTC. Protein product: CASSLTLGAEQYF.

The chain is built from TRBV13 and TRBJ1-1; 9 bases align to TRBD1. Looked up from germline, CDR1 is PRHDT and CDR2 is FYEKMQ (reference sequence). Trimming cost V 6 bases and J 3 bases; bases outside gene matches: 2. This CDR3 comprises 13 residues. DNA of the CDR3: TGTGCCAGCAGGGACAGGGGCGACACTGAAGCTTTCTTT. Its translation is CASRDRGDTEAFF.

The V call is TRBV5-4, the J call TRBJ1-4; TRBD1 agrees at 9 bases. This CDR3 is built from 16 residues. V gave up 4 bases and J gave up 10 bases; unmatched junction bases: 14. Germline-derived CDR1 and CDR2 are SGHNT and YYREEE (reference sequence). The CDR3 sequence: CASSPARGQGLGKLFF. In nucleotides, the CDR3 is TGTGCCAGCAGCCCTGCCCGGGGACAGGGATTAGGAAAACTGTTTTTT.

V usage is TRBV27 and J usage is TRBJ1-5; 7 bases match TRBD1. This CDR3 spans 15 amino acids. J gave up 5 bases and V 2 bases, and 6 bases lay outside the gene matches. Germline CDR1 MNHEY, CDR2 SMNVEV (reference sequence). CDR3 in DNA: TGTGCCAGCAGTTTACACGGACAGGTCCATCAGCCCCAGCATTTT. It encodes CASSLHGQVHQPQHF.

This clone was detected only once. The V and J genes are TRBV2 and TRBJ2-2; D gene unclear. CDR3 size: 15 residues. Germline V gene lookup returns CDR1 SNHLY and CDR2 FYNNEI. Deletions cut 0 bases from V and 7 bases from J, with 12 bases between. The CDR3 reads CASSEAPLGNGELFF. As DNA, the CDR3 is TGTGCCAGCAGTGAAGCGCCTCTGGGCAACGGGGAGCTGTTTTTT.

This clone has only one observation. The chain links TRBV5-4 to TRBJ2-5; 8 bases align to TRBD1. The germline CDR1 and CDR2 sequences are SGHNT and YYREEE (reference sequence). The ends lost 1 base at V and 5 bases at J; junction bases unmatched: 4. The CDR3 totals 14 residues. The CDR3 DNA is TGTGCCAGCAGCTTGCAGGGGGCGAGGGAGACCCAGTACTTC. This gives the protein CASSLQGARETQYF.

This clone turned up a few times. CDR3 in amino acids: CASSLVGAGTGYYEQYF. The DNA for the CDR3 is TGCGCCAGCAGCTTGGTGGGTGCGGGGACAGGTTACTACGAGCAGTACTTC. The J gene is TRBJ2-7, the V gene TRBV5-1; 8 positions match TRBD1. Looked up from germline, CDR1 is SGHRS and CDR2 is YFSETQ. CDR3 size: 17 residues. V was clipped by 0 bases and J by 3 bases; unmatched bases: 11.